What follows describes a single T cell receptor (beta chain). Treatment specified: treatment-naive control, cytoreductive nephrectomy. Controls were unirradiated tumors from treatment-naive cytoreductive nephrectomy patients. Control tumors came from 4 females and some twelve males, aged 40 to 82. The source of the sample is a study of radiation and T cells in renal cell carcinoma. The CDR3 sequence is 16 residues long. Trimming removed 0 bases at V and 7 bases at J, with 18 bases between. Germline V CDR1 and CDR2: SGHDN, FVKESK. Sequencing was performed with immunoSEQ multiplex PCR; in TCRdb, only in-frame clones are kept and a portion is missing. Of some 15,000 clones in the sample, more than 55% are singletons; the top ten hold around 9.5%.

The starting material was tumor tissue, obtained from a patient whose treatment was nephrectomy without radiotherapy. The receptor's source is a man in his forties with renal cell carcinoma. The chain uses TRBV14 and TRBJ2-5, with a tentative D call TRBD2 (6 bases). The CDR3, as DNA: TGTGCCAGCAGCCAAGAAATTACCGGGACTTTGCGGACCCAGTACTTC. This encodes CASSQEITGTLRTQYF.